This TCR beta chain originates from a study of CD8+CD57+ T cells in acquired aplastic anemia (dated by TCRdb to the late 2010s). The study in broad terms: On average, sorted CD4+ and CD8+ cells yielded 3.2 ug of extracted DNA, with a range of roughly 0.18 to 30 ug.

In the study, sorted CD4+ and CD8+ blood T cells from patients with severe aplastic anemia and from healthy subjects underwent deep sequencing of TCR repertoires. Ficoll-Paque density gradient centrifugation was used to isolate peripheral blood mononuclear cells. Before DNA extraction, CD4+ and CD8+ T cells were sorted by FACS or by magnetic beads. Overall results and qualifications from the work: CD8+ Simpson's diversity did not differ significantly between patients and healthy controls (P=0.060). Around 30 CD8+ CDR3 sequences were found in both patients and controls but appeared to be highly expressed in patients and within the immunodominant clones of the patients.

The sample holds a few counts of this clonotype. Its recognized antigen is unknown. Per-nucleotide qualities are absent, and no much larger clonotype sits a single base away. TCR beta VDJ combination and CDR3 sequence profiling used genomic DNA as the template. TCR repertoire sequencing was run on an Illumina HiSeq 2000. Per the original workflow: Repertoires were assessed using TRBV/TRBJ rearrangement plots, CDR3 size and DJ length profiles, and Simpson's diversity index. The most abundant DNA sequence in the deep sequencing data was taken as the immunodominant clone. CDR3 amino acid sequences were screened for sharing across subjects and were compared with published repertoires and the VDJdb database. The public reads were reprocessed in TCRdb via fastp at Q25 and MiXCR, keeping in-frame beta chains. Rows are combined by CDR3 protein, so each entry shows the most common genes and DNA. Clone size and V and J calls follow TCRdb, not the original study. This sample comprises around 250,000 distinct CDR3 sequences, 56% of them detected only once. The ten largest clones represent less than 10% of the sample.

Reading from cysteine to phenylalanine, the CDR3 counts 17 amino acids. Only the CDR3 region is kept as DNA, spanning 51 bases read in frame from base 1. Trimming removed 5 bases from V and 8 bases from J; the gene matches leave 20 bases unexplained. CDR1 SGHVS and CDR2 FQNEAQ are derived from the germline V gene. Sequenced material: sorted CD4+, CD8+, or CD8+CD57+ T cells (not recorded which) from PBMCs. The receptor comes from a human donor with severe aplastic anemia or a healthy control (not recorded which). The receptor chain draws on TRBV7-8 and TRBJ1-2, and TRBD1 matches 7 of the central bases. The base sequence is TGTGCCAGCAGCGCATCCGCGGTCGGAGACAGGGACCGAGGCTACACCTTC. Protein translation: CASSASAVGDRDRGYTF.